This TCR beta chain was captured by sequencing in a study of identical twins. General observations from the study: Analyses of zero insertions could be partly confounded by invariant MAIT and iNKT cells.

From germline, CDR1 is ENHRY and CDR2 SYGVKD. V was cut by 7 bases and J by 2 bases, with 14 bases left in between. The CDR3 has 14 residues. TCRdb re-analysed the 5' RACE reads in MiXCR, keeping a single row per CDR3 protein. The data show about 730,000 distinct CDR3 sequences, with over 20% seen just once and around 4.4% held by the top ten. This clonotype came up a few times. Its antigen is unknown. The sample was also reused in another study, on T cells expressing NK-cell markers. From that study: Top CD8+ clonotypes included the dominant CD3+CD56+NKG2C+ clonotypes in 5 to 7 donors.

The sequence came from a woman under 30 in good health. The sample comprised PBMCs. The V and J genes are TRBV10-3 and TRBJ1-1; D gene uncertain. CDR3: CAIKSRAENTEAFF. CDR3 DNA: TGTGCCATCAAAAGTCGCGCAGAAAACACTGAAGCTTTCTTT.